The 26 T cell receptor beta chains reported below all come from one sample, sequenced in a study of blood T cell repertoires in COVID-19. Sequencing used immunoSEQ multiplex PCR; TCRdb keeps in-frame clones, though not all of them. The repertoire holds about 66,000 clones, with just under 90% as singletons. The source material was peripheral blood. All receptors derive from a man in his sixties with acute or convalescent COVID-19.

This chain links TRBV9 with TRBJ2-5; 14 bases line up with TRBD2. The V segment lost 2 bases and the J segment 7 bases; nucleotides outside the gene matches: 4. This CDR3 contains 15 residues. Germline CDR1 reads SGDLS; CDR2 reads YYNGEE. In nucleotides, the CDR3 is TGTGCCAGCAGCGTGACTAGCGGGGGGGCAGGGACCCAGTACTTC. It codes for CASSVTSGGAGTQYF.

The gene calls are TRBV9 and TRBJ1-2; D unresolved. Germline V gives CDR1 SGDLS, CDR2 YYNGEE. CDR3 length: 13 amino acids. V lost 0 bases and J 4 bases, leaving 7 bases between the germline ends. The CDR3 reads CASSVDVSYGYTF. The CDR3 DNA sequence: TGTGCCAGCAGCGTAGACGTCAGCTATGGCTACACCTTC. Variable domain in full (rest from reference TRBV9 and TRBJ1-2): DSGVTQTPKHLITATGQRVTLRCSPRSGDLSVYWYQQSLDQGLQFLIQYYNGEERAKGNILERFSAQQFPDLHSELNLSSLELGDSALYFCASSVDVSYGYTFGSGTRLTVV.

The chain joins TRBV5-1 to TRBJ1-1; D perhaps matches TRBD1 (6 bases). The CDR3 is made up of 14 amino acids. Trimming cost V 2 bases and J 0 bases, with 8 bases left between them. Germline CDR1 SGHRS, CDR2 YFSETQ. CDR3 in DNA: TGCGCCAGCAGCTTCGGACAGATGAACACTGAAGCTTTCTTT. The encoded protein is CASSFGQMNTEAFF.

This rearrangement joins TRBV30 to TRBJ1-5; 9 bases are a match to TRBD1. The CDR3 is 14 residues long. The junction had 6 bases not matched to a gene; V was cut back by 5 bases and J by 4 bases. From germline, CDR1 is GTSNPN and CDR2 SVGIG (reference sequence). CDR3 in amino acids: CAWATGTGNQPQHF. DNA for the CDR3: TGTGCCTGGGCGACCGGGACAGGGAATCAGCCCCAGCATTTT.

The genes are TRBV2 and TRBJ1-1; D unresolved. Trimming shortened V by 7 bases and J by 0 bases, and 3 bases separated the two germline ends. Germline V gives CDR1 SNHLY, CDR2 FYNNEI. This CDR3 is 11 amino acids long. CDR3 coding DNA: TGTGCCAGCACAATGAACACTGAAGCTTTCTTT. It yields the protein CASTMNTEAFF.

The CDR3 reads CATSDAGASNQPQHF. CDR3 DNA: TGTGCCACCAGTGATGCGGGAGCCTCAAATCAGCCCCAGCATTTT. The V call is TRBV24-1, the J call TRBJ1-5; no definite D call. This CDR3 spans 15 amino acids. Germline V gene data show CDR1 as KGHDR and CDR2 as SFDVKD. V lost 3 bases to trimming and J lost 4 bases, with 12 bases between them.

The V call is TRBV25-1, the J call TRBJ2-6; 8 positions match TRBD1. CDR3 length equals 16 residues. J gave up 0 bases and V 8 bases, and 6 bases lay outside the gene matches. In germline, CDR1 is MGHDK, CDR2 SYGVNS. In DNA, the CDR3 is TGTGCCAGCTCGAGGACAGGGAGCTCTGGGGCCAACGTCCTGACTTTC. It specifies CASSRTGSSGANVLTF.

V usage is TRBV30 and J usage is TRBJ2-2, with 10 bases matching TRBD1. After removal of 4 bases from V and 7 bases from J, the junction contained 6 bases not matched to a gene. This CDR3 spans 14 amino acids. The germline CDR1 and CDR2 sequences are GTSNPN and SVGIG (reference sequence). Here the CDR3 reads CAWTRQGADGELFF. The CDR3 DNA follows: TGTGCCTGGACCAGACAGGGGGCGGACGGGGAGCTGTTTTTT.

J is TRBJ1-5 and V is TRBV5-5; D is unclear. The V end was cut by 3 bases, the J end by 5 bases, with 9 bases between. CDR1 SGHKS and CDR2 YYEKEE come from the germline V gene (reference sequence). The CDR3 contains 13 residues. As DNA, the CDR3 is TGTGCCAGCAGCTCCCAGAATGATCAGCCCCAGCATTTT. The encoded protein is CASSSQNDQPQHF.

V and J are TRBV7-2 and TRBJ1-2; the D is unclear. Germline V gene lookup returns CDR1 SGHTA and CDR2 FQGNSA. Trimming left V 2 bases short and J 1 base short, with 14 bases between. The CDR3 consists of 16 residues. DNA for the CDR3: TGTGCCAGCAGCTTACGCCAGACTGATTATAACTATGGCTACACCTTC. Amino acid sequence: CASSLRQTDYNYGYTF. Looking up the rest from reference TRBV7-2 and TRBJ1-2 gives the full variable domain: GAGVSQSPSNKVTEKGKDVELRCDPISGHTALYWYRQSLGQGLEFLIYFQGNSAPDKSGLPSDRFSAERTGGSVSTLTIQRTQQEDSAVYLCASSLRQTDYNYGYTFGSGTRLTVV.

The chain employs TRBV11-2 and TRBJ1-6, with D unclear. V shed 0 bases and J shed 0 bases, with 12 bases lying between them. This CDR3 is 18 amino acids long. The germline V gene has CDR1 SGHAT and CDR2 FQNNGV. CDR3 in DNA: TGTGCCAGCAGCTTAGATTGGGCAGTTGGCTCCTATAATTCACCCCTCCACTTT. Protein: CASSLDWAVGSYNSPLHF.

J is TRBJ2-3 and V is TRBV30; D is ambiguous. This CDR3 has 14 amino acids. V lost 1 base and J 0 bases, leaving 8 bases between the germline ends. From germline, CDR1 is GTSNPN and CDR2 SVGIG (reference sequence). The CDR3 here is CAWSAISSTDTQYF. The CDR3 DNA sequence: TGTGCCTGGAGTGCTATATCTAGCACAGATACGCAGTATTTT.

The V gene is TRBV5-6, the J gene TRBJ2-1; 10 positions agree with TRBD1. Germline CDR1 is SGHDT and CDR2 is YYEEEE. The CDR3 has 15 residues. J lost 3 bases, V lost 4 bases, and 4 bases had no gene match. In DNA form, the CDR3 reads TGTGCCAGCAGCCCGGGGACAGGGGTCTACAATGAGCAGTTCTTC. It translates to CASSPGTGVYNEQFF.

CDR3 amino acids: CASSDPGQFYEKLFF. CDR3 DNA: TGTGCCAGCAGCGACCCGGGACAGTTTTATGAAAAACTGTTTTTT. The V call is TRBV11-2, the J call TRBJ1-4; 7 bases agree with TRBD1. This CDR3 region has 15 residues. J gave up 6 bases and V 5 bases, and 9 bases lay outside the gene matches. Germline values: CDR1 SGHAT, CDR2 FQNNGV.

This chain connects TRBV7-3 to TRBJ2-1; 8 nucleotides align to TRBD2. The V gene's germline CDR1 is SGHTA and CDR2 FQGTGA. J was trimmed by 2 bases and V by 9 bases; bases with no gene match: 6. The CDR3 has 14 amino acids. The CDR3 sequence is CASSSGGAYNEQFF. For the CDR3, the DNA is TGTGCCAGTTCAAGCGGGGGAGCCTACAATGAGCAGTTCTTC. Complete variable domain (other parts from reference TRBV7-3 and TRBJ2-1): GAGVSQTPSNKVTEKGKYVELRCDPISGHTALYWYRQSLGQGPEFLIYFQGTGAADDSGLPNDRFFAVRPEGSVSTLKIQRTERGDSAVYLCASSSGGAYNEQFFGPGTRLTVL.

Here the CDR3 DNA reads TGTGCCAGCGCCCGACAGCCTTACGAGCAGTACTTC. It yields the protein CASARQPYEQYF. The rearrangement links TRBV3-1 (or the pseudogene TRBV3-2) to TRBJ2-7, with D possibly TRBD1 on 5 matching bases. CDR3 length: 12 amino acids. Germline-derived CDR1 and CDR2 are LGHDT and YNNKEL (reference sequence). The V end was cut by 8 bases, the J end by 4 bases, with 12 bases between.

The chain employs TRBV2 and TRBJ1-5; D is unclear. Trimming shortened V by 7 bases and J by 3 bases, and 10 bases separated the two germline ends. Germline loops: CDR1 SNHLY, CDR2 FYNNEI. This CDR3 is 13 amino acids long. This CDR3 is CASTGEHNQPQHF. The CDR3 bases are TGTGCCAGCACCGGGGAGCACAATCAGCCCCAGCATTTT.

This clone appeared a few times. The rearrangement joins TRBV7-8 to TRBJ1-3; D might be TRBD1 (5 bases). Trimming removed 1 base at V and 2 bases at J, with 9 bases between. In germline, CDR1 is SGHVS, CDR2 FQNEAQ. This CDR3 region has 15 residues. The CDR3 reads CASSLDRSPGNTIYF. The CDR3 DNA reads as TGTGCCAGCAGCTTAGACAGGAGCCCTGGAAACACCATATATTTT. Looking up the rest from reference TRBV7-8 and TRBJ1-3 gives the full variable domain: GAGVSQSPRYKVAKRGQDVALRCDPISGHVSLFWYQQALGQGPEFLTYFQNEAQLDKSGLPSDRFFAERPEGSVSTLKIQRTQQEDSAVYLCASSLDRSPGNTIYFGEGSWLTVV.

J is TRBJ2-5 and V is TRBV5-8; 7 bases are a match to TRBD1. Trimming at V came to 4 bases and at J to 4 bases, leaving 10 bases not matched to a gene. Germline CDR1 is SGHTS and CDR2 is YDEGEE. This CDR3 is 15 amino acids long. CDR3 sequence (DNA): TGTGCCAGCAGCCTAATATTGACAGGGCCAGAGACCCAGTACTTC. Its protein product is CASSLILTGPETQYF.

This clone occurred once. The chain carries TRBV2 and TRBJ1-2; 12 bases align to TRBD1. CDR3 length: 14 residues. Germline-derived CDR1 and CDR2 are SNHLY and FYNNEI. J was trimmed by 6 bases and V by 6 bases; bases with no gene match: 5. CDR3: CASRSGQGANGYTF. CDR3 DNA sequence: TGTGCCAGCAGATCGGGACAGGGGGCGAATGGCTACACCTTC.

This rearrangement joins TRBV5-4 to TRBJ1-3, with TRBD1 matching 8 bases. CDR1 SGHNT and CDR2 YYREEE come from the germline V gene (reference sequence). This CDR3 contains 15 residues. With V trimmed by 3 bases and J by 4 bases, 6 bases remained unmatched. CDR3 sequence (DNA): TGTGCCAGCAGCTCAGGACAGGGCACAGGAAACACCATATATTTT. As protein: CASSSGQGTGNTIYF.

The rearrangement links TRBV19 to TRBJ1-1; D gene uncertain. CDR3 length equals 15 residues. Trimming took 1 base from V and 1 from J, leaving 10 bases between them. Germline CDR1 and CDR2: LNHDA and SQIVND (reference sequence). The CDR3 protein is CASSIARRQNTEAFF. CDR3 DNA: TGTGCCAGTAGTATAGCTCGGAGGCAGAACACTGAAGCTTTCTTT.

This chain uses TRBV19 with TRBJ2-3, with TRBD2 matching over 7 bases. After removal of 6 bases from V and 4 bases from J, the junction contained 7 bases not matched to a gene. CDR3 size: 14 residues. Germline-derived CDR1 and CDR2 are LNHDA and SQIVND (reference sequence). The CDR3 sequence is CASRTAGVPDTQYF. CDR3 DNA: TGTGCCAGTAGAACGGCGGGGGTCCCAGATACGCAGTATTTT.

This clone is a singleton in its sample. J is TRBJ2-3 and V is TRBV24-1, with 7 bases aligning to TRBD1. Germline V gene sequence: CDR1 KGHDR, CDR2 SFDVKD. J lost 3 bases, V lost 4 bases, and 9 bases had no gene match. The CDR3 runs to 16 residues. CDR3: CATSDAAGGSTDTQYF. Here the CDR3 DNA reads TGTGCCACCAGTGACGCTGCAGGGGGTAGTACAGATACGCAGTATTTT.

The chain links TRBV5-4 to TRBJ1-2; D call uncertain. The CDR3 runs 14 residues. The V and J ends lost 0 bases and 4 bases respectively, with 10 bases between them. CDR1 SGHNT and CDR2 YYREEE come from the germline V gene (reference sequence). The CDR3 sequence is CASSLDSTAYGYTF. Here the CDR3 DNA reads TGTGCCAGCAGCTTGGACAGTACGGCCTATGGCTACACCTTC.

The chain carries TRBV12-5 and TRBJ1-5; TRBD1 matches 7 bases. Germline loops: CDR1 LGHNT, CDR2 FRNRAP. The CDR3 has 15 residues. V gave up 7 bases and J gave up 6 bases; unmatched junction bases: 12. The CDR3 here is CASAFDQGGRQPQHF. CDR3 sequence (DNA): TGTGCTAGTGCTTTTGATCAAGGGGGCCGTCAGCCCCAGCATTTT.